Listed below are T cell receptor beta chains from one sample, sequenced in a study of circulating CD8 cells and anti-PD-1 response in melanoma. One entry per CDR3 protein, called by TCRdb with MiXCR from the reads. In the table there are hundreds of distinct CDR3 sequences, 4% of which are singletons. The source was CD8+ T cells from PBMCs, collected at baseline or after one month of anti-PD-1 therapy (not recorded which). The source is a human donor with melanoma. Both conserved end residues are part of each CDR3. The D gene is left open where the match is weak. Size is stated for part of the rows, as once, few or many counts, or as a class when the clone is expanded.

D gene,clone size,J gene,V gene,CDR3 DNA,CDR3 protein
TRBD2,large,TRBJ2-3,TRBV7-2,TGTGCCAGCAGCCGCAGCGGGGCTAGTCCGGATACGCAGTATTTT,CASSRSGASPDTQYF
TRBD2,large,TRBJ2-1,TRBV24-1,TGTGCCATCGCCTCGCCTAGCGGGAGGGCTGGGACCTACAATGAGCAGTTCTTC,CAIASPSGRAGTYNEQFF
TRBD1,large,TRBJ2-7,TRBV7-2,TGTGCCAGCAGCTTAGCGACAGGGGGAGTCCTCTCCTACGAGCAGTACTTC,CASSLATGGVLSYEQYF
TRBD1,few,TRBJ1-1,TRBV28,TGTGCCACTGGGACAGGGGCAAACACTGAAGCTTTCTTT,CATGTGANTEAFF
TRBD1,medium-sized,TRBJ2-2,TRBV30,TGTGCCTGGAGCGGCATCAGGGACAGGGGCACCGGGGAGCTGTTTTTT,CAWSGIRDRGTGELFF
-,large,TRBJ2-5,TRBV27,TGTGCCAGCAGTTTATTACAGGGATCGATAGAGACCCAGTACTTC,CASSLLQGSIETQYF
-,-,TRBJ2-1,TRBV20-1,TGCAGTGCCGAACCGGAGAGCTCCTACAATGAGCAGTTCTTC,CSAEPESSYNEQFF
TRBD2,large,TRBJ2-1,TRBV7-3,TGTGCCAGCAGCTCCCCAGCGGGGGGCTACAATGAGCAGTTCTTC,CASSSPAGGYNEQFF
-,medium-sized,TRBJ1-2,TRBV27,TGTGCCAGCAAGCCGGACAACCCTTACTATGGCTACACCTTC,CASKPDNPYYGYTF
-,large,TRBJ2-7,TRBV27,TGTGCCAGCAGTTCCCGGAGCGACGAGCAGTACTTC,CASSSRSDEQYF
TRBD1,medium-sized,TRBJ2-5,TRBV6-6,TGTGCCAGCAGTTACTCAAGGGGCCTAAGAGGGGGCCAACAAGAGACCCAGTACTTC,CASSYSRGLRGGQQETQYF
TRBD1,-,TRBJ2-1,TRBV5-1,TGCGCCAGCAGCCTCGGGTGGGACAGGGGTTTTTTGAAGGCCTACAATGAGCAGTCCTTC,CASSLGWDRGFLKAYNEQSF
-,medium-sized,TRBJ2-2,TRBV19,TGTGCCAGTCTGGCAGGGGTGCATTCCCTAAACGCCGGGGAGCTGTTTTTT,CASLAGVHSLNAGELFF
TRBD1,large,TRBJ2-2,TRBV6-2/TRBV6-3,TGTGCCAGCACTTACCGTCGGGACAGGAACACCGGGGAGCTGTTTTTT,CASTYRRDRNTGELFF
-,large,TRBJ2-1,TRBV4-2,TGTGCCAGCAGCCGAGAGACAGCCTATCCCGAAGAGCAGTTCTTC,CASSRETAYPEEQFF
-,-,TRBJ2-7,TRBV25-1,TGTGCCAGCAGCGGAGGGGGGCCCGAGCAGTACTTC,CASSGGGPEQYF
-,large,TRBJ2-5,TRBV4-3,TGCGCCAGCAGCCAAGATCCAGTACCACACGAGACCCAGTACTTC,CASSQDPVPHETQYF
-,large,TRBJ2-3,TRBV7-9,TGTGCCAGCAGCCCAGGGGATCCCACAGATACGCAGTATTTT,CASSPGDPTDTQYF
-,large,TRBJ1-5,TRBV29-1,TGCAGCGCCGTACGTGGGGGAGTTGGACAGCCCCAGCATTTT,CSAVRGGVGQPQHF
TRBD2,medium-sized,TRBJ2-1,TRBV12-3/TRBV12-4,TGTGCCAGCAGTTTCCGGGACTACCGGAACAATGAGCAGTTCTTC,CASSFRDYRNNEQFF
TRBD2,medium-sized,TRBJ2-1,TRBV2,TGTGCCAGCAGTTTAACCGGGACTAGCGGGTACTCCTACAATGAGCAGTTCTTC,CASSLTGTSGYSYNEQFF
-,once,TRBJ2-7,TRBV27,TGTGCCAGCAGTTTATCTACGCCGGGACGCCTCTCCTACGATCAGTACTTC,CASSLSTPGRLSYDQYF
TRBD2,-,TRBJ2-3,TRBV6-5,TGTGCCAGCAGTTCTCCTGTAGCGGGGTCTAGCACAGATACGCAGTATTTT,CASSSPVAGSSTDTQYF
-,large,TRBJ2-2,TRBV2,TGTGCCAGCAGTGACGGAAACACCGGGGAGCTGTTTTTT,CASSDGNTGELFF
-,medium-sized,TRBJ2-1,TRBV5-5,TGTGCCAGCAGTCGTGTTGGGGGAAATACCTACAATGAGCAGTTCTTC,CASSRVGGNTYNEQFF